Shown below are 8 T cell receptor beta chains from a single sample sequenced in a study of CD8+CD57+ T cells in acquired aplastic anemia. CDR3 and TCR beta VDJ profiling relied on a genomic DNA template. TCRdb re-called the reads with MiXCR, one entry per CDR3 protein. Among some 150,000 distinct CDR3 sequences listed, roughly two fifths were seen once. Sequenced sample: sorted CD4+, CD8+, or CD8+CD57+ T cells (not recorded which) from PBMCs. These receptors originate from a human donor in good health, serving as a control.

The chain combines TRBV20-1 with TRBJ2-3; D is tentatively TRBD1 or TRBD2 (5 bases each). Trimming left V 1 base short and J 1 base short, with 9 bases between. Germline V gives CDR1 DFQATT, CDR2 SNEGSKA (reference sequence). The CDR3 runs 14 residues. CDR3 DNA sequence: TGCAGTGCTAGAGTCGGGGCACGCACAGATACGCAGTATTTT. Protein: CSARVGARTDTQYF.

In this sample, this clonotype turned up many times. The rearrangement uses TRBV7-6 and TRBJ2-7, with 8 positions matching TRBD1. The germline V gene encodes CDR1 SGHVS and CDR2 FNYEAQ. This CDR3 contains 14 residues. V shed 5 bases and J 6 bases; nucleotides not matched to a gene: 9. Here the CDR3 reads CASSARTGYREQYF. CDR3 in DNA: TGTGCCAGCAGCGCTAGGACAGGGTATCGCGAGCAGTACTTC.

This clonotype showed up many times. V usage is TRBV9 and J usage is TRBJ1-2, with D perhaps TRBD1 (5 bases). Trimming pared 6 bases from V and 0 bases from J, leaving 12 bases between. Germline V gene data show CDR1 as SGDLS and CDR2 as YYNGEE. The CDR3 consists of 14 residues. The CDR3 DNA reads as TGTGCCAGCACGAGATCAGGGACTAACTATGGCTACACCTTC. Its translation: CASTRSGTNYGYTF. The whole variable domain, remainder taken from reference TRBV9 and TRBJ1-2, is DSGVTQTPKHLITATGQRVTLRCSPRSGDLSVYWYQQSLDQGLQFLIQYYNGEERAKGNILERFSAQQFPDLHSELNLSSLELGDSALYFCASTRSGTNYGYTFGSGTRLTVV.

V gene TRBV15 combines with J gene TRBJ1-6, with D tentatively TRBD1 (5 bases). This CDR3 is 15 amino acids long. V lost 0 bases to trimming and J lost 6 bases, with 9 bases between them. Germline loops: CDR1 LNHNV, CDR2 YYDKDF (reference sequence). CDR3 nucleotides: TGTGCCACCAGCAGAGATAAGGGGTTTAATTCACCCCTCCACTTT. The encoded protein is CATSRDKGFNSPLHF.

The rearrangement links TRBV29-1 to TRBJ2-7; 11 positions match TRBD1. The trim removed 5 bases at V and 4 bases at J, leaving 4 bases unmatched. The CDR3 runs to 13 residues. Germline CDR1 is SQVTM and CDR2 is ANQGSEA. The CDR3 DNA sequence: TGCAGCGTTACCGGGACAGGGGGATACGAGCAGTACTTC. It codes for CSVTGTGGYEQYF.

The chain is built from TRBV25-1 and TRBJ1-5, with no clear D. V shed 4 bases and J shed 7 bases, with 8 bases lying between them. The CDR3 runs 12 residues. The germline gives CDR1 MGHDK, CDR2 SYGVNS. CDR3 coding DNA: TGTGCCAGCAGTGGTGGGAACCAGCCCCAGCATTTT. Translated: CASSGGNQPQHF.

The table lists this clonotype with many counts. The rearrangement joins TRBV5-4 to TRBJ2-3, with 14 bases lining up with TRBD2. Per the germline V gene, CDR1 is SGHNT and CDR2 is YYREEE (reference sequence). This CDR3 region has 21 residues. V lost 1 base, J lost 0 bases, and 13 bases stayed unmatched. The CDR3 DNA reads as TGTGCCAGCAGCTTGCTTTTGGGACTAGCGGGGGCGACCTCTAGCACAGATACGCAGTATTTT. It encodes CASSLLLGLAGATSSTDTQYF.

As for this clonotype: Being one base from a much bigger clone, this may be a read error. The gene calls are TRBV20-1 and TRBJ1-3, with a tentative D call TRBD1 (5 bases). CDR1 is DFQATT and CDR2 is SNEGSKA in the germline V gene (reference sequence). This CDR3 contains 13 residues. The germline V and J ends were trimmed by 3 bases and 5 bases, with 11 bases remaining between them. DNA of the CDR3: TGCAGTGCTAGTACTGGGGCTAGAAACACCATATATTTT. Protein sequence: CSASTGARNTIYF.